This is a list of T cell receptor beta chains from one sample in a study of blood T cell repertoires in COVID-19. Profiling relied on immunoSEQ multiplex PCR, and the TCRdb table lists in-frame clones only, not all of them. The sample has about 100,000 clones; around four fifths are singletons. The specimen was peripheral blood. The receptors come from a man aged 45-65 years with active or convalescent COVID-19. Both conserved end residues are part of each CDR3. Each record gives: J gene, clone size, D gene, V gene, CDR3 DNA, CDR3 protein. The D gene is left open where the match is weak. Some rows mark clone size as missing; the rest say once, few, many or name a class of expanded clone.

TRBJ2-7 | - | TRBD1 | TRBV6-2/TRBV6-3 | TGTGCCAGCAGCCCCCGGGACAGGGCGTGGGAGCAGTACTTC | CASSPRDRAWEQYF
TRBJ1-1 | - | - | TRBV23-1 | TGCGCCAGCAGTCACCGTGCCGAGTTGAACACTGAAGCTTTCTTT | CASSHRAELNTEAFF
TRBJ2-3 | - | - | TRBV12-3/TRBV12-4 | TGTGCCAGCAGTTTATCAGGCACAGATACGCAGTATTTT | CASSLSGTDTQYF
TRBJ2-5 | - | TRBD2 | TRBV5-4 | TGTGCCAGCAGCTTTAAAGCGGGAGAAGAGACCCAGTACTTC | CASSFKAGEETQYF
TRBJ2-1 | - | TRBD1 | TRBV24-1 | TGTGCCACCACTAAGCCGGGACAGGACAATGAGCAGTTCTTC | CATTKPGQDNEQFF
TRBJ1-2 | - | - | TRBV24-1 | TGTGCCACCAGTCCTCAGGGGTACTATGGCTACACCTTC | CATSPQGYYGYTF
TRBJ2-7 | - | - | TRBV11-3 | TGTGCCAGCAGCTTATCCGTAGCGGCGGAAGAGCAGTACTTC | CASSLSVAAEEQYF
TRBJ2-1 | - | - | TRBV4-2 | TGTGCCAGCAGCCAAGAGGGCCTTTACAATGAGCAGTTCTTC | CASSQEGLYNEQFF
TRBJ2-2 | - | TRBD1 | TRBV3-1/TRBV3-2 | TGTGCCAGCAGCCGGACAGGGGGCGGGGAGCTGTTTTTT | CASSRTGGGELFF
TRBJ1-1 | - | - | TRBV5-6 | TGTGCCAGCAGCTTTTTAGGGGAGGGGTCTGAAGCTTTCTTT | CASSFLGEGSEAFF
TRBJ2-7 | - | - | TRBV10-1 | TGCGCCAGCAGTCCGAGTGGGGGCAGGGGCTACGAGCAGTACTTC | CASSPSGGRGYEQYF
TRBJ2-7 | - | - | TRBV6-4 | TGTGCCAGCAGTGAGTTACCACCGGGAGAGCAGTACTTC | CASSELPPGEQYF
TRBJ2-1 | - | - | TRBV12-3/TRBV12-4 | TGTGCCAGCAGTCCCCCCAGCGGCCGCGTTATCTTC | CASSPPSGRVIF
TRBJ2-7 | few | - | TRBV7-9 | TGTGCCAGCAGTTCCCTGCGGGATGACGAGCAGTACTTC | CASSSLRDDEQYF